This TCR beta chain was found in a study of T cell clonotyping in hematopoietic cell transplantation. Points on this clone: Antigen unknown.

The method was immunoSEQ multiplex PCR; TCRdb's version includes in-frame clones alone and lacks a portion of them. The table shows tens of thousands of clones, with 94% occurring only once. Whole-study findings and limits: CD4 and CD8 repertoire contributions could not be separated without sorting.

V lost 7 bases and J lost 8, with 7 bases in between. The CDR3 spans 10 residues. CDR1 is SGHDT and CDR2 is YYEEEE in the germline V gene. The sample taken for sequencing was peripheral blood mononuclear cells. The rearrangement joins TRBV5-6 to TRBJ2-1, with unresolved D. The receptor comes from a woman in her 50s in good health. Some clones in this sample may be carry-over from other donors' samples. CDR3 DNA sequence: TGTGCCAGCGGCCTATATGAGCAGTTCTTC. It codes for CASGLYEQFF.